These 6 T cell receptor beta chains were sequenced from one sample in a study of blood T cell repertoires in COVID-19. Only in-frame clones appear in the TCRdb table, and some are missing; sequencing was by immunoSEQ multiplex PCR. The sample holds roughly 250,000 clones, roughly nine tenths seen once. Sequencing input: PBMCs or T cells enriched from blood (not recorded which). The receptors stem from a woman aged 25 to 39 with acute COVID-19.

The chain is built from TRBV29-1 and TRBJ2-1; 11 nucleotides agree with TRBD2. The junction had 4 bases not matched to a gene; V was cut back by 6 bases and J by 9 bases. Looked up from germline, CDR1 is SQVTM and CDR2 is ANQGSEA. The CDR3 is 12 residues long. CDR3 loop: CSVTSGTGEQFF. The CDR3, as DNA: TGCAGCGTGACTAGCGGGACAGGTGAGCAGTTCTTC.

The rearrangement joins TRBV7-9 to TRBJ1-5, with D unclear. The CDR3 runs 13 residues. Germline V gene lookup returns CDR1 SEHNR and CDR2 FQNEAQ (reference sequence). The CDR3 DNA reads TGTGCGGCGGGGTCGGTGGGCAATCAGCCCCAGCATTTT. Translating gives CAAGSVGNQPQHF.

This clone was seen a handful of times. The chain carries TRBV2 and TRBJ2-7; possibly TRBD2 for D (6 bases). V was pared by 5 bases and J by 3 bases, with 14 bases between. Germline CDR1 and CDR2: SNHLY and FYNNEI. The CDR3 spans 14 residues. The CDR3, as DNA: TGTGCCAGCAGTACCGGGGACTCCGACTACGAGCAGTACTTC. This encodes CASSTGDSDYEQYF.

This clone was picked up one time. This chain links TRBV24-1 with TRBJ1-5, with D possibly TRBD1 on 6 matching bases. CDR1 KGHDR and CDR2 SFDVKD come from the germline V gene. V lost 9 bases and J lost 0, with 17 bases in between. This CDR3 has 16 amino acids. This CDR3 is CATRPGGPYSNQPQHF. The CDR3 DNA reads TGTGCCACCCGCCCGGGGGGGCCTTATAGCAATCAGCCCCAGCATTTT.

The chain combines TRBV6-5 with TRBJ1-1, with D possibly matching TRBD1 (5 bases). Deletions cut 6 bases from V and 4 bases from J, with 18 bases between. The CDR3 has 15 residues. Germline V CDR1 and CDR2: MNHEY, SVGAGI. In DNA form, the CDR3 reads TGTGCCAGCAGCAGCTTGGGGGGGGACCTCACTGAAGCTTTCTTT. Amino acid sequence: CASSSLGGDLTEAFF.

The V call is TRBV3-1 (or the pseudogene TRBV3-2), the J call TRBJ2-1; 7 bases map to TRBD2. Germline loops: CDR1 LGHDT, CDR2 YNNKEL (reference sequence). This CDR3 comprises 14 residues. The trim removed 7 bases at V and 5 bases at J, leaving 8 bases unmatched. CDR3 region: CASTPREAHNEQFF. The CDR3 DNA reads TGTGCCAGCACCCCCCGGGAGGCCCACAATGAGCAGTTCTTC.